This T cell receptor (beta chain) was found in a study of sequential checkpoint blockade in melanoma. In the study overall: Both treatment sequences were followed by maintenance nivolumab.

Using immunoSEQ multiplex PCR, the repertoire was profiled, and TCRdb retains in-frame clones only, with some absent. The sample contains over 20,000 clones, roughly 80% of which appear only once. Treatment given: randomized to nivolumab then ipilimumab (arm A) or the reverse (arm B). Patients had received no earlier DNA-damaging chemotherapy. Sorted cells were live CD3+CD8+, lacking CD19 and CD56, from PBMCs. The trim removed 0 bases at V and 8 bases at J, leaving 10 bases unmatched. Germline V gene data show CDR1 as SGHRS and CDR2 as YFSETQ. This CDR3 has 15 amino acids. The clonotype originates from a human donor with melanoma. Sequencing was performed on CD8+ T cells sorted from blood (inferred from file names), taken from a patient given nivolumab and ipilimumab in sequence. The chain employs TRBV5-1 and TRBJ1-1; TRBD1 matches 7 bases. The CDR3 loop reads CASSLDVTGAIEAFF. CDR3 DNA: TGCGCCAGCAGCTTGGACGTAACAGGGGCCATCGAAGCTTTCTTT.